This T cell receptor (beta chain) was sequenced during a study of lymphopenia after photon versus proton radiotherapy. Study-wide results and limits: Larger post-nadir TCR diversity loss correlated inversely with survival in deceased patients.

Note on this clone: Its matching antigen is unknown.

TCRdb's table, derived via immunoSEQ multiplex PCR, lists solely in-frame clones and lacks some. The data show tens of thousands of clones, around 83% seen once. The sample consisted of peripheral blood, taken from a patient treated with proton-based radiotherapy. The TCR comes from a man aged 60 to 75 with pancreatic cancer.

The CDR3 coding sequence is TGTGCCAGCAGCTTAGATTTGCGATACAATGAGCAGTTCTTC. Its protein is CASSLDLRYNEQFF. The chain joins TRBV11-3 to TRBJ2-1; D not resolved. Germline V gene lookup returns CDR1 SGHNT and CDR2 YENEEA. V was pared by 0 bases and J by 4 bases, with 7 bases between. The CDR3 length is 14 residues.